The rows below give T cell receptor beta chains drawn from one sample of a study of PD-L1 blockade in urothelial cancer. Profiled with immunoSEQ multiplex PCR; TCRdb holds only in-frame clones, not every one. The table lists roughly 74,000 clones, approximately 90% of them singletons. The source was PBMCs, collected around atezolizumab (anti-PD-L1) treatment. These receptors all come from a woman in her 70s with urothelial cancer. The CDR3 runs from the conserved cysteine through the conserved F or W. A D gene is named only where the DNA matches it firmly. Clone size, where shown, is once, few, many, or a class for clones that have expanded.

TRBV7-3	NA	17	TRBD2	TRBJ2-1	TGTGCCAGCAGCTCGAACGGTCTAGCGGGAGGGTACAATGAGCAGTTCTTC	CASSSNGLAGGYNEQFF
TRBV10-1	once	15	TRBD2	TRBJ2-7	TGCGCCAGCAGTGAGTCGGGAGCGGGAGGGTACGAGCAGTACTTC	CASSESGAGGYEQYF
TRBV11-2	NA	12	NA	TRBJ1-6	TGTGCCAGCAGCTCCAGTAATTCACCCCTCCACTTT	CASSSSNSPLHF
TRBV19	once	13	TRBD1	TRBJ1-1	TGTGCCAGTAGTATTCAACAGGGGATTGAAGCTTTCTTT	CASSIQQGIEAFF
TRBV5-1	medium-sized	14	TRBD1	TRBJ1-1	TGCGCCAGCAGCCCGGGACAGGACCACACTGAAGCTTTCTTT	CASSPGQDHTEAFF
TRBV28	NA	15	TRBD1	TRBJ2-3	TGTGCCAGCAGTCTGGGGGGACAGGGGACAGATACGCAGTATTTT	CASSLGGQGTDTQYF
TRBV19	once	12	TRBD1	TRBJ1-2	TGTGCCAGTAGCCGACAGGGAGGTGGCTACACCTTC	CASSRQGGGYTF
TRBV7-2	NA	18	NA	TRBJ2-7	TGTGCCAGCAGCTCCACTCCCTCGTCGACAGCGCCCTCCTACGAGCAGTACTTC	CASSSTPSSTAPSYEQYF
TRBV5-5	NA	12	NA	TRBJ1-1	TGTGCCAGCAGCTTGGGGCTAAGGGGAGCTTTCTTT	CASSLGLRGAFF
TRBV5-8	NA	14	TRBD1	TRBJ1-1	TGTGCCAGCAGGAAAGGACAGGGGTACACTGAAGCTTTCTTT	CASRKGQGYTEAFF
TRBV2	NA	15	TRBD2	TRBJ2-5	TGTGCCAGCAGTGTACTAGCGGGGGGGCAGGAGACCCAGTACTTC	CASSVLAGGQETQYF
TRBV5-4	NA	19	TRBD2	TRBJ2-1	TGTGCCAGCAGGCCGGGAGGGACTAGCGGGAGGGTGGTTTACAATGAGCAGTTCTTC	CASRPGGTSGRVVYNEQFF
TRBV9	NA	16	NA	TRBJ1-4	TGTGCCAGCAGCGATGAACCGGGACCGGAGGGAGGGGGACTGTTTTTT	CASSDEPGPEGGGLFF
TRBV2	NA	15	NA	TRBJ2-1	TGTGCCAGCAGATTTTACTCAGGGGCCGGTAATGAGCAGTTCTTC	CASRFYSGAGNEQFF
TRBV7-9	NA	15	TRBD2	TRBJ2-7	TGTGCCAGCAGCTTAACTAGCGGGGCATTCTACGAGCAGTACTTC	CASSLTSGAFYEQYF
TRBV2	once	15	TRBD1	TRBJ2-7	TGTGCCAGCAGTGGCCGGGACAGGGAGGGGCGCGAGCAGTACTTC	CASSGRDREGREQYF
TRBV4-2	NA	15	TRBD2	TRBJ2-3	TGTGCCAGCAGCGATAGCGGGAGGTCACGAGATACGCAGTATTTT	CASSDSGRSRDTQYF
TRBV9	NA	15	TRBD2	TRBJ2-1	TGTGCCAGCAGCGTTGGTCGGGTAGCGGGAGGTGAGCAGTTCTTC	CASSVGRVAGGEQFF
TRBV28	NA	15	TRBD2	TRBJ2-1	TGTGCCAGCAGTCTGACTAGCGGAACCTACAATGAGCAGTTCTTC	CASSLTSGTYNEQFF
TRBV28	NA	15	NA	TRBJ1-5	TGTGCCAGCAGGGGGCCGGGACACCGCAATCAGCCCCAGCATTTT	CASRGPGHRNQPQHF
TRBV5-1	few	15	TRBD2	TRBJ2-7	TGCGCCAGCAGCTCCGGGACTAGCGGGAGTAACGAGCAGTACTTC	CASSSGTSGSNEQYF
TRBV5-5	NA	14	NA	TRBJ1-4	TGTGCCAGCAGACACAGGGTGAATAATGAAAAACTGTTTTTT	CASRHRVNNEKLFF
TRBV5-1	NA	16	TRBD1	TRBJ2-5	TGCGCCAGCAGCCTTGGTGCCCGACAGGGTGTAGAGACCCAGTACTTC	CASSLGARQGVETQYF
TRBV6-1	NA	18	NA	TRBJ1-3	TGTGCCAGCAGTGAATATGGCAGGGGCTCGGGGCTTGGAAACACCATATATTTT	CASSEYGRGSGLGNTIYF
TRBV15	once	14	NA	TRBJ2-2	TGTGCCACCAGCAGAGTCAGGAACACCGGGGAGCTGTTTTTT	CATSRVRNTGELFF
TRBV5-1	NA	15	NA	TRBJ1-4	TGCGCCAGCAGCGGGGCCGGACAAGGGGATGAAAAACTGTTTTTT	CASSGAGQGDEKLFF
TRBV6-5	NA	14	TRBD1	TRBJ1-2	TGTGCCAGCACAACGACAGGGACGGGGAGTGGCTACACCTTC	CASTTTGTGSGYTF
TRBV7-9	NA	15	TRBD1	TRBJ2-7	TGTGCCAGCAGCCCGGGACAGGTATTTTCCTACGAGCAGTACTTC	CASSPGQVFSYEQYF
TRBV13	NA	13	NA	TRBJ1-1	TGTGCCAGCAGTTACAATTCGAACACTGAAGCTTTCTTT	CASSYNSNTEAFF
TRBV7-8	NA	12	NA	TRBJ2-3	TGTGCCAGCAGCTCAACAACAGATACGCAGTATTTT	CASSSTTDTQYF
TRBV29-1	NA	13	NA	TRBJ1-2	TGCAGCGTTGAAGATCTTAGGGGTAGGGGCTACACCTTC	CSVEDLRGRGYTF
TRBV5-6	NA	13	TRBD1	TRBJ2-7	TGTGCCAGCAGCTCCGGGACAGGGTCCGAGCAGTACTTC	CASSSGTGSEQYF
TRBV15	NA	15	TRBD2	TRBJ2-1	TGTGCCACCAGCACCTCCGGGACTAGCATAGATGAGCAGTTCTTC	CATSTSGTSIDEQFF
TRBV4-2	NA	14	NA	TRBJ1-1	TGTGCCAGCAGCCCCCACACGGGGTTCACTGAAGCTTTCTTT	CASSPHTGFTEAFF
TRBV19	once	13	NA	TRBJ1-2	TGTGCCAGTAGTGTAGGGTCGGGCTATGGCTACACCTTC	CASSVGSGYGYTF
TRBV6-6	NA	14	TRBD1	TRBJ1-3	TGTGCCAGCAGTCAGGGGGCAAATGGAAACACCATATATTTT	CASSQGANGNTIYF
TRBV28	NA	15	TRBD1	TRBJ1-5	TGTGCCAGCAGGGACTCAGGGGGCCAAAATCAGCCCCAGCATTTT	CASRDSGGQNQPQHF
TRBV20-1	few	11	NA	TRBJ2-5	TGCAGTGCTAGACCCTTTGAGACCCAGTACTTC	CSARPFETQYF
TRBV5-4	NA	15	TRBD1	TRBJ2-5	TGTGCCAGCAGTACCGGACAGGGAGCTCAAGAGACCCAGTACTTC	CASSTGQGAQETQYF
TRBV5-4	NA	12	NA	TRBJ2-2	TGTGCCAGCAGCCAGGGGTCCGGGGAGCTGTTTTTT	CASSQGSGELFF
TRBV7-2	NA	15	TRBD2	TRBJ2-1	TGTGCCAGCGGGCTAGCGGCCTTAGGACCGAATGAGCAGTTCTTC	CASGLAALGPNEQFF
TRBV4-2	once	16	TRBD2	TRBJ2-7	TGTGCCAGCAGCCAAGCCAGCGGGAGATTCTCCTACGAGCAGTACTTC	CASSQASGRFSYEQYF
TRBV18	NA	16	TRBD1	TRBJ2-7	TGTGCCAGCTCACTCATCCCGGGACAGAAAACCTACGAGCAGTACTTC	CASSLIPGQKTYEQYF
TRBV11-2	once	15	TRBD2	TRBJ2-5	TGTGCCAGCAGCTTAGTGACGGGGGGGCTCGAGACCCAGTACTTC	CASSLVTGGLETQYF
TRBV10-3	few	15	TRBD2	TRBJ2-5	TGTGCCATCAGTCCCGACCTAGCGGTGCAAGAGACCCAGTACTTC	CAISPDLAVQETQYF
TRBV6-5	NA	13	NA	TRBJ2-3	TGTGCCACCTTGGTCGCGGGCACAGATACGCAGTATTTT	CATLVAGTDTQYF
TRBV5-6	NA	14	NA	TRBJ2-3	TGTGCCAGCAGCGGCCCTAGGGGCGCAGATACGCAGTATTTT	CASSGPRGADTQYF
TRBV29-1	NA	15	TRBD1	TRBJ1-1	TGCAGCGTCGGACTTTTGACAGGGGTAAACACTGAAGCTTTCTTT	CSVGLLTGVNTEAFF
TRBV5-8	NA	17	TRBD2	TRBJ2-1	TGTGCCAGCAGCCGCGCATCCTATAGCGGGAGGGGCAATGAGCAGTTCTTC	CASSRASYSGRGNEQFF
TRBV7-2	NA	13	NA	TRBJ1-1	TGTGCCAGCAGCCCAGGACAGAACACTGAAGCTTTCTTT	CASSPGQNTEAFF
TRBV5-6	NA	15	NA	TRBJ2-1	TGTGCCAGCAACCTTTTAGCGTTCTCCTACAATGAGCAGTTCTTC	CASNLLAFSYNEQFF
TRBV5-1	NA	14	TRBD1	TRBJ2-7	TGCGCCAGCAGCACCGGGACAGGGTTCCACGAGCAGTACTTC	CASSTGTGFHEQYF
TRBV28	NA	15	TRBD2	TRBJ2-3	TGTGCCAGCATCGATAGCGGGAGGGCCACAGATACGCAGTATTTT	CASIDSGRATDTQYF